A selection of T cell receptor beta chains follows, all from one sample in a study of blood T cell repertoires in COVID-19. Assay used: immunoSEQ multiplex PCR; TCRdb lists only in-frame clones, some missing. Of 150,000 to 200,000 clones detected, about 90% appear once; the ten largest clones hold 0.65% to 0.95%. The sample was peripheral blood. The receptors originated from a woman aged 65 to 85 with acute or convalescent COVID-19. The CDR3 runs from the conserved cysteine through the conserved F or W. The order of the fields is clone size, D gene, CDR3 length, J gene, V gene, CDR3 protein, CDR3 DNA. The D gene is left open where the match is weak. Clone sizes are given selectively: once, few, many, or a class where the clone is expanded.

abundance: .
d_gene: TRBD1
len: 19
j_gene: TRBJ1-5
v_gene: TRBV19
CDR3aa: CASSVLTGTDFWIDQPQHF
CDR3nt: TGTGCCAGTAGTGTATTGACAGGGACGGATTTTTGGATAGACCAGCCCCAGCATTTT

abundance: .
d_gene: .
len: 16
j_gene: TRBJ2-7
v_gene: TRBV18
CDR3aa: CASSPPSGGTYYEQYF
CDR3nt: TGTGCCAGCTCACCGCCTTCCGGGGGTACTTACTACGAGCAGTACTTC

abundance: .
d_gene: TRBD2
len: 15
j_gene: TRBJ2-7
v_gene: TRBV19
CDR3aa: CASSMVTGGPREQYF
CDR3nt: TGTGCCAGTAGTATGGTAACGGGAGGGCCGCGTGAGCAGTACTTC

abundance: .
d_gene: .
len: 13
j_gene: TRBJ2-5
v_gene: TRBV6-1
CDR3aa: CASSELLQETQYF
CDR3nt: TGTGCCAGCAGTGAACTACTCCAAGAGACCCAGTACTTC

abundance: .
d_gene: .
len: 12
j_gene: TRBJ1-4
v_gene: TRBV18
CDR3aa: CASSPNSEKLFF
CDR3nt: TGTGCCAGCTCACCAAACAGCGAAAAACTGTTTTTT

abundance: .
d_gene: .
len: 17
j_gene: TRBJ2-6
v_gene: TRBV19
CDR3aa: CASSIYSTGTGANVLTF
CDR3nt: TGTGCCAGTAGTATCTATTCTACAGGGACCGGGGCCAACGTCCTGACTTTC

abundance: .
d_gene: TRBD1
len: 15
j_gene: TRBJ1-2
v_gene: TRBV19
CDR3aa: CASSSPRDSLYGYTF
CDR3nt: TGTGCCAGTAGTTCCCCCCGGGACAGCCTCTATGGCTACACCTTC

abundance: .
d_gene: .
len: 13
j_gene: TRBJ2-7
v_gene: TRBV28
CDR3aa: CASSTGLTYEQYF
CDR3nt: TGTGCCAGCAGTACAGGGCTCACCTACGAGCAGTACTTC

abundance: few
d_gene: TRBD1
len: 15
j_gene: TRBJ2-1
v_gene: TRBV2
CDR3aa: CASSKDRGLGNEQFF
CDR3nt: TGTGCCAGCAGTAAGGACAGGGGGCTTGGGAATGAGCAGTTCTTC

abundance: .
d_gene: .
len: 13
j_gene: TRBJ1-6
v_gene: TRBV4-3
CDR3aa: CASRNRVNSPLHF
CDR3nt: TGCGCCAGCAGAAACAGGGTAAATTCACCCCTCCACTTT

abundance: .
d_gene: .
len: 15
j_gene: TRBJ1-6
v_gene: TRBV19
CDR3aa: CASSASGTIDSPLHF
CDR3nt: TGTGCCAGTAGTGCATCCGGGACAATAGATTCACCCCTCCACTTT

abundance: .
d_gene: TRBD2
len: 14
j_gene: TRBJ2-1
v_gene: TRBV7-2
CDR3aa: CASSSGLAGGEQFF
CDR3nt: TGTGCCAGCAGCTCCGGACTAGCGGGAGGTGAGCAGTTCTTC

abundance: .
d_gene: TRBD1
len: 15
j_gene: TRBJ1-6
v_gene: TRBV6-5
CDR3aa: CASSYSTGSNSPLHF
CDR3nt: TGTGCCAGCAGTTACTCGACAGGGTCTAATTCACCCCTCCACTTT

abundance: .
d_gene: TRBD2
len: 16
j_gene: TRBJ2-3
v_gene: TRBV6-6
CDR3aa: CASSYSIAGGTDTQYF
CDR3nt: TGTGCCAGCAGTTACTCAATAGCGGGGGGGACAGATACGCAGTATTTT

abundance: .
d_gene: .
len: 14
j_gene: TRBJ1-1
v_gene: TRBV29-1
CDR3aa: CSVVPWGRNTEAFF
CDR3nt: TGCAGCGTTGTGCCTTGGGGGCGGAACACTGAAGCTTTCTTT

abundance: .
d_gene: .
len: 14
j_gene: TRBJ2-3
v_gene: TRBV28
CDR3aa: CASRLLGAADTQYF
CDR3nt: TGTGCCAGCAGACTTCTAGGGGCGGCAGATACGCAGTATTTT

abundance: .
d_gene: .
len: 14
j_gene: TRBJ2-2
v_gene: TRBV7-8
CDR3aa: CASSLGLNTGELFF
CDR3nt: TGTGCCAGCAGCTTAGGGCTGAACACCGGGGAGCTGTTTTTT

abundance: .
d_gene: TRBD1
len: 15
j_gene: TRBJ1-4
v_gene: TRBV18
CDR3aa: CASSSDRVPGEKLFF
CDR3nt: TGTGCCAGCTCGTCTGACAGGGTGCCGGGGGAAAAACTGTTTTTT

abundance: .
d_gene: TRBD1
len: 15
j_gene: TRBJ2-1
v_gene: TRBV2
CDR3aa: CASSARTGAGNEQFF
CDR3nt: TGTGCCAGCAGTGCCCGGACAGGGGCTGGGAATGAGCAGTTCTTC

abundance: .
d_gene: .
len: 16
j_gene: TRBJ2-3
v_gene: TRBV5-4
CDR3aa: CASSSWGVRGTDTQYF
CDR3nt: TGTGCCAGCAGCTCTTGGGGGGTAAGGGGAACCGATACGCAGTATTTT

abundance: .
d_gene: TRBD2
len: 15
j_gene: TRBJ2-1
v_gene: TRBV15
CDR3aa: CATSRGPGGDNEQFF
CDR3nt: TGTGCCACCAGCAGAGGACCGGGGGGAGACAATGAGCAGTTCTTC

abundance: .
d_gene: .
len: 12
j_gene: TRBJ2-5
v_gene: TRBV28
CDR3aa: CATSKGNRPQYF
CDR3nt: TGTGCCACTTCAAAGGGGAACCGGCCCCAGTACTTC